The 8 T cell receptor beta chains below all came from one sample that was sequenced in a study of pediatric ulcerative colitis. The table came from immunoSEQ multiplex PCR; TCRdb's copy has only in-frame clones and leaves some out. The sample records 60,000 to 75,000 clones, 77% being singletons. Input material: blood. These receptors all stem from a boy between 5 and 17 years old with moderate ulcerative colitis.

The chain recombines TRBV7-3 with TRBJ1-1; no definite D call. This CDR3 region has 13 residues. The V end lost 5 bases, the J end lost 5 bases, and 12 bases lay between the germline ends. CDR1 is SGHTA, CDR2 FQGTGA, per germline. The CDR3 DNA follows: TGTGCCAGCAGCCCCCAATCCGGGACTGAAGCTTTCTTT. Its translation: CASSPQSGTEAFF.

This rearrangement joins TRBV6-5 to TRBJ1-5; D is ambiguous. The CDR3 contains 14 residues. V lost 5 bases and J 2 bases, leaving 10 bases between the germline ends. Germline CDR1 is MNHEY and CDR2 is SVGAGI. In DNA, the CDR3 is TGTGCCAGCAGTAACCTTATTGGCAATCAGCCCCAGCATTTT. Translated, it gives CASSNLIGNQPQHF.

The V and J genes are TRBV25-1 and TRBJ1-1; tentatively, D is TRBD1 (5 bases). The germline V gene has CDR1 MGHDK and CDR2 SYGVNS. The V and J ends lost 4 bases and 3 bases respectively, with 12 bases between them. This CDR3 is built from 14 residues. This CDR3 reads CASSVGAEDTEAFF. CDR3 coding DNA: TGTGCCAGCAGTGTTGGGGCCGAGGACACTGAAGCTTTCTTT.

The V gene is TRBV10-1, the J gene TRBJ2-1; no definite D call. This CDR3 has 15 amino acids. Germline assignment: CDR1 WNHNN and CDR2 SYGVQD (reference sequence). V lost 5 bases and J lost 4, with 15 bases in between. The CDR3 nucleotides read TGCGCCAGCAGTCCCCTCTGGCGGCGTTACAATGAGCAGTTCTTC. Translating it yields CASSPLWRRYNEQFF.

This chain joins TRBV5-6 and TRBJ2-7; a possible D gene is TRBD2 (6 bases). CDR1 is SGHDT and CDR2 is YYEEEE in the germline V gene. The CDR3 spans 12 residues. V was pared by 4 bases and J by 6 bases, with 11 bases between. The chain's CDR3 is CASSELAAEQYF. The CDR3 nucleotides are TGTGCCAGCAGCGAATTAGCGGCCGAGCAGTACTTC.

This clone has a single count. V gene TRBV6-5 combines with J gene TRBJ2-1; maybe TRBD1 (6 bases). V gave up 0 bases and J gave up 13 bases, with 7 bases separating them. CDR1 is MNHEY and CDR2 is SVGAGI in the germline V gene. The CDR3 loop spans 11 amino acids. The CDR3 region has the DNA TGTGCCAGCAGTTACTCGGGGACACAGTTCTTC. It specifies CASSYSGTQFF.

The rearrangement joins TRBV18 to TRBJ2-7; the D is unclear. Germline-derived CDR1 and CDR2 are KGHSH and LQKENI. The V gene lost 0 bases and the J gene lost 0 bases, with 9 bases spanning the gap. The length of the CDR3 is 15 residues. The CDR3, as DNA: TGTGCCAGCTCACCACCGAGCAGGAACTCCTACGAGCAGTACTTC. As protein: CASSPPSRNSYEQYF.

J is TRBJ1-2 and V is TRBV6-1; TRBD1 is a possible D gene (6 bases). V lost 2 bases and J lost 11, with 12 bases in between. Germline V gives CDR1 MNHNS, CDR2 SASEGT. This CDR3 comprises 12 residues. CDR3 in amino acids: CASSEMGGAYTF. The CDR3 DNA is TGTGCCAGCAGTGAAATGGGGGGCGCGTACACCTTC.